This TCR beta chain was captured by sequencing in a study of blood T cells in healthy people across ages. Overall study results and limits: More naive CD4+ cells and higher diversity marked long-lived donors relative to aged donors. Calculation of diversity from one million T cells yielded estimates considered to be underestimates.

The use of a sample-barcoded 5' primer and a J-beta primer mix characterized a second PCR of about 6 to 12 cycles. The template-switch adaptor was a 5' adaptor with 12 random nucleotides. It tagged each cDNA molecule. TCRdb processed the 5' RACE reads anew with MiXCR; each CDR3 protein has one entry. This repertoire shows 1.5 million to 2 million distinct CDR3 sequences, around 48% found once; its top ten account for 2.1%. Trimming at V came to 0 bases and at J to 5 bases, leaving 9 bases not matched to a gene. Looked up from germline, CDR1 is DFQATT and CDR2 is SNEGSKA (reference sequence). This CDR3 has 17 amino acids. A note on this clonotype: Its antigen is not identified.

Ranging in age from roughly 6 to 95, the donors were healthy Caucasian individuals from Russia. This receptor was taken from a woman aged 40 to 50 in good health. The sequenced material came from blood. This chain uses TRBV20-1 with TRBJ2-3; 12 positions match TRBD2. CDR3 DNA sequence: TGCAGTGCTAGAGATTGGGCTAGCGGGGGGGCGGTAGATACGCAGTATTTT. Amino acid sequence: CSARDWASGGAVDTQYF.